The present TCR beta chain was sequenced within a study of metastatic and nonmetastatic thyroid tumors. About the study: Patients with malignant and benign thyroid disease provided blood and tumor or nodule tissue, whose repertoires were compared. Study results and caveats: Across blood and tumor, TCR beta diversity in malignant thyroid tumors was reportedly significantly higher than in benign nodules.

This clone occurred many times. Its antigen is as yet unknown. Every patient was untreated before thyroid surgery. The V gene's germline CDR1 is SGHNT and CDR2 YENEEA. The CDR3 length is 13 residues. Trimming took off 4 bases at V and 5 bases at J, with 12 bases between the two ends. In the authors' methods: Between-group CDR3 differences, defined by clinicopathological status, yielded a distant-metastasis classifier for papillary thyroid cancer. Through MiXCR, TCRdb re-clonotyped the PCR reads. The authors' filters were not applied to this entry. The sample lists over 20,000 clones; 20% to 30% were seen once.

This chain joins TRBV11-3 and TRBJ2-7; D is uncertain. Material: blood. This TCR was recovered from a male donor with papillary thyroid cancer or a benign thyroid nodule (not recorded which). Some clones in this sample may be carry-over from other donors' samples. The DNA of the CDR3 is TGTGCCAGCAGCTCCGCCGAGTCCCACGAGCAGTACTTC. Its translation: CASSSAESHEQYF.